The 2 T cell receptor beta chains below were found in one sample sequenced in a study of T cells in localized non-small cell lung cancer. TCRdb keeps only in-frame clones here, not all; method: immunoSEQ multiplex PCR. Of 52,000 or so clones in the sample, just over 85% were seen once. The sequenced sample was peripheral blood, obtained before any cancer treatment. These receptors all stem from a male donor at least 60 years old with stage III squamous cell lung carcinoma.

The gene calls are TRBV5-1 and TRBJ1-2; TRBD1 matches at 8 bases. The CDR3 contains 14 residues. The J segment lost 8 bases and the V segment lost 5 bases, leaving 11 bases of the junction unmatched. CDR1 and CDR2 from the germline V gene are SGHRS and YFSETQ. CDR3 residues: CASSRSDRANGYTF. CDR3 DNA: TGCGCCAGCAGTCGTTCGGACAGGGCAAACGGCTACACCTTC. The full variable domain, its missing parts supplied by reference TRBV5-1 and TRBJ1-2, is KAGVTQTPRYLIKTRGQQVTLSCSPISGHRSVSWYQQTPGQGLQFLFEYFSETQRNKGNFPGRFSGRQFSNSRSEMNVSTLELGDSALYLCASSRSDRANGYTFGSGTRLTVV.

This clone was seen once. This chain uses TRBV2 with TRBJ1-1; the D is unclear. The length of the CDR3 is 13 residues. V shed 8 bases and J shed 1 base, with 11 bases lying between them. The germline gives CDR1 SNHLY, CDR2 FYNNEI. CDR3 nucleotides: TGTGCCAGCTGGTGGAACTCGAACACTGAAGCTTTCTTT. The encoded protein is CASWWNSNTEAFF. Filled out from reference TRBV2 and TRBJ1-1, the complete variable domain reads EPEVTQTPSHQVTQMGQEVILRCVPISNHLYFYWYRQILGQKVEFLVSFYNNEISEKSEIFDDQFSVERPDGSNFTLKIRSTKLEDSAMYFCASWWNSNTEAFFGQGTRLTVV.